This T cell receptor (beta chain) is from a study of vaccination and CD4 T cells after COVID-19. Regarding this clonotype: Its specificity is unknown.

Treatment noted: approximately nine-day PBMC culture with coronavirus spike peptide pools or control peptides (ViraFEST assay). The Oncomine TCR Beta short-read assay was what sequenced the DNA obtained from cultured CD4+ T cells. TCRdb re-called the PCR reads with MiXCR, one entry per CDR3 protein. This sample yields about 13,000 distinct CDR3 sequences, of which 52% are seen a single time; around 15% belongs to the top ten. The sequence derives from a human donor who had recovered from COVID-19. The sequencing sample was made of CD4+ T cells from blood, cultured in vitro.

As DNA, the CDR3 is TGTGCCAGCAGCTTCGGGGGGAATCAGCCCCAGCATTTT. It yields the protein CASSFGGNQPQHF. V and J are TRBV7-2 and TRBJ1-5, with D tentatively TRBD1 (5 bases). The CDR3 spans 13 residues. The V gene lost 3 bases and the J gene lost 4 bases, with 7 bases spanning the gap. Germline CDR1 is SGHTA and CDR2 is FQGNSA.